The 29 T cell receptor beta chains listed next were all sequenced from one sample in a study of early T cells in non-severe SARS-CoV-2 infection. TCRdb called the 5' RACE reads again in MiXCR, with one record for every CDR3 protein. The sample includes tens of thousands of distinct CDR3 sequences, about 4.5% of them seen just once. The sequenced material came from whole blood. These receptors came from an adult who was a healthcare worker with PCR-confirmed SARS-CoV-2 infection or an uninfected control (not recorded which).

This chain links TRBV18 with TRBJ2-5; D unclear. Germline values: CDR1 KGHSH, CDR2 LQKENI. V lost 3 bases and J lost 6, with 11 bases in between. The CDR3 loop spans 13 amino acids. The DNA of the CDR3 is TGTGCCAGCTCACCGGCCAGCCTGCAGACCCAGTACTTC. Translation gives CASSPASLQTQYF.

This clonotype showed up many times. V and J are TRBV6-6 and TRBJ2-3, with D perhaps TRBD1 (6 bases). V was shortened by 6 bases and J by 5 bases, with 15 bases between the two germline ends. The CDR3 sequence is 14 residues long. CDR1 and CDR2 (germline): MNHNY, SVGAGI (reference sequence). Here the CDR3 DNA reads TGTGCCAGCAGACCCAACCAGGGGTTAGATACGCAGTATTTT. Its protein is CASRPNQGLDTQYF.

In this sample, this clonotype turned up many times. The chain is built from TRBV29-1 and TRBJ2-2; D ambiguous. This CDR3 is built from 14 residues. The germline V gene encodes CDR1 SQVTM and CDR2 ANQGSEA. Between the trimmed V and J ends, which lost 4 bases and 2 bases, there was a span of 11 bases. CDR3 coding DNA: TGCAGCGTTGTGAAAGATTTAAACACCGGGGAGCTGTTTTTT. Protein: CSVVKDLNTGELFF.

This clonotype was seen at least ten times. The chain joins TRBV20-1 to TRBJ2-2, with D unresolved. Trimming took off 3 bases at V and 4 bases at J, with 6 bases between the two ends. The CDR3 has 12 amino acids. The germline V gene encodes CDR1 DFQATT and CDR2 SNEGSKA (reference sequence). The CDR3 sequence: CSARGGTGELFF. The CDR3 DNA is TGCAGTGCTAGGGGTGGCACCGGGGAGCTGTTTTTT.

V and J are TRBV4-2 and TRBJ2-2, with D unresolved. Germline CDR1 reads LGHNA; CDR2 reads YNFKEQ. The V gene lost 0 bases and the J gene lost 0 bases, with 17 bases spanning the gap. The CDR3 extends over 19 amino acids. In nucleotides, the CDR3 is TGTGCCAGCAGCCAAGATTCCCTCGACGGGCCCTCGAACACCGGGGAGCTGTTTTTT. As protein: CASSQDSLDGPSNTGELFF.

This clonotype was observed many times. The chain joins TRBV6-1 to TRBJ1-1; possibly TRBD1 for D (6 bases). Germline CDR1 is MNHNS and CDR2 is SASEGT. The CDR3 loop spans 15 amino acids. The germline V and J ends were trimmed by 6 bases and 0 bases, with 14 bases remaining between them. CDR3 amino acids: CASRRDILLNTEAFF. Written as DNA, the CDR3 is TGTGCCAGCAGGAGGGACATTCTATTGAACACTGAAGCTTTCTTT.

Regarding this clonotype: A much larger clone differs by one base, so this may be a read error. V is TRBV12-3 or TRBV12-4 and J is TRBJ1-2; possibly TRBD1 for D (5 bases). This CDR3 contains 13 residues. V was cut by 3 bases and J by 6 bases, with 11 bases left in between. CDR3 sequence reads: CASSFEGIDGYTF. The CDR3 DNA is TGTGCCAGCAGTTTTGAGGGGATCGATGGCTACACCTTC.

This clonotype was recorded many times. The chain combines TRBV7-2 with TRBJ2-1; the D gene is possibly TRBD2 (5 bases). Germline V gene sequence: CDR1 SGHTA, CDR2 FQGNSA. The CDR3 length is 15 residues. The ends were cut back, 3 bases at V and 10 bases at J, with 19 bases in the middle. CDR3 DNA: TGTGCCAGCAGCTTGGAGCTAGCCCCCGGCACGGAGCAGTTCTTC. Translated: CASSLELAPGTEQFF.

The chain has TRBV12-3 or TRBV12-4 and TRBJ2-4; D is ambiguous. The CDR3 is 13 residues long. Trimming took off 5 bases at V and 9 bases at J, with 14 bases between the two ends. The CDR3 bases are TGTGCCAGCAGTGTCACATCCCACTCCATTCAGTACTTC. It yields the protein CASSVTSHSIQYF.

This clonotype was detected only a few times. V is TRBV7-9 and J is TRBJ2-1, with D maybe TRBD1 (6 bases). The V and J ends lost 5 bases and 4 bases respectively, with 18 bases between them. The CDR3 length is 16 residues. From germline, CDR1 is SEHNR and CDR2 FQNEAQ (reference sequence). In DNA form, the CDR3 reads TGTGCCAGCAGCCCTCCCGGGACACAAATTTACAATGAGCAGTTCTTC. As protein: CASSPPGTQIYNEQFF.

This clonotype was observed at least ten times. The rearrangement links TRBV30 to TRBJ2-1; 10 bases line up with TRBD1. This CDR3 is built from 14 residues. Germline V CDR1 and CDR2: GTSNPN, SVGIG (reference sequence). After removal of 4 bases from V and 7 bases from J, the junction contained 7 bases not matched to a gene. In DNA form, the CDR3 reads TGTGCCTGGAATGGACAGGGGGATGGGAATGAGCAGTTCTTC. It codes for CAWNGQGDGNEQFF.

This clonotype was recorded many times. V and J are TRBV6-5 and TRBJ1-5; D unresolved. From germline, CDR1 is MNHEY and CDR2 SVGAGI. The ends were cut back, 6 bases at V and 2 bases at J, with 8 bases in the middle. The CDR3 loop spans 13 amino acids. Here the CDR3 reads CASRAGGNQPQHF. CDR3 in DNA: TGTGCCAGCAGGGCAGGTGGCAATCAGCCCCAGCATTTT.

There are many counts of this clonotype. The chain recombines TRBV12-3 or TRBV12-4 with TRBJ2-1; D is uncertain. Trimming cost V 5 bases and J 6 bases, with 8 bases left between them. This CDR3 region has 12 residues. Written as DNA, the CDR3 is TGTGCCAGCAGTCCCGGGCCCAATGAGCAGTTCTTC. Amino acids: CASSPGPNEQFF.

This clonotype has a count of ten or more. The chain carries TRBV20-1 and TRBJ1-1, with TRBD1 as a possible D gene (6 bases). Germline CDR1 is DFQATT and CDR2 is SNEGSKA (reference sequence). V lost 0 bases, J lost 5 bases, and 19 bases lay in between. The CDR3 sequence is 16 residues long. The CDR3 region has the DNA TGCAGTGCTAGAGACAGAAACAGGGTCAGCGTTACTGAAGCTTTCTTT. Residues: CSARDRNRVSVTEAFF.

This clonotype was recorded a few times. The chain's CDR3 is CASSAPGQGNNQPQHF. For the CDR3, the DNA is TGTGCCAGCAGTGCACCGGGACAGGGCAACAATCAGCCCCAGCATTTT. V is TRBV12-3 or TRBV12-4 and J is TRBJ1-5; 9 bases match TRBD1. After removal of 5 bases from V and 3 bases from J, the junction contained 8 bases not matched to a gene. This CDR3 has 16 amino acids.

The sample holds many counts of this clonotype. V gene TRBV20-1 combines with J gene TRBJ2-3; TRBD2 might be the D (6 bases). The CDR3 spans 15 residues. From germline, CDR1 is DFQATT and CDR2 SNEGSKA (reference sequence). Trimming took 0 bases from V and 6 from J, leaving 16 bases between them. Written as DNA, the CDR3 is TGCAGTGCTAGAGATCTCGGTTCGGGGAGGGATACGCAGTATTTT. It translates to CSARDLGSGRDTQYF.

This clonotype came up many times. The rearrangement joins TRBV5-4 to TRBJ2-1; D not resolved. From germline, CDR1 is SGHNT and CDR2 YYREEE (reference sequence). Between the trimmed V and J ends, which lost 4 bases and 6 bases, there was a span of 8 bases. The CDR3 covers 12 residues. The CDR3 here is CASSPGGNEQFF. The CDR3 DNA follows: TGTGCCAGCAGCCCCGGTGGCAATGAGCAGTTCTTC.

The chain recombines TRBV10-3 with TRBJ1-1, with TRBD1 matching over 7 bases. The ends lost 6 bases at V and 1 base at J; junction bases unmatched: 5. Per germline, CDR1 ENHRY and CDR2 SYGVKD. The CDR3 sequence is 14 residues long. The CDR3 protein is CAIRPGGGNTEAFF. CDR3 nucleotides: TGTGCCATCAGACCAGGGGGAGGGAACACTGAAGCTTTCTTT.

This clonotype appeared a few times. The gene calls are TRBV5-1 and TRBJ2-2; no definite D call. V was shortened by 5 bases and J by 2 bases, with 7 bases between the two germline ends. The CDR3 contains 13 residues. CDR1 SGHRS and CDR2 YFSETQ come from the germline V gene. This CDR3 reads CASRPENTGELFF. The CDR3 DNA follows: TGCGCCAGCAGGCCCGAAAACACCGGGGAGCTGTTTTTT.

The sample holds many counts of this clonotype. This chain joins TRBV12-3 or TRBV12-4 and TRBJ2-5; D is unclear. Trimming took off 2 bases at V and 4 bases at J, with 11 bases between the two ends. The CDR3 has 14 residues. CDR3 amino acids: CASSLTSWGETQYF. CDR3 bases: TGTGCCAGCAGTTTAACGTCCTGGGGAGAGACCCAGTACTTC.

This clonotype was observed at least ten times. This chain connects TRBV25-1 to TRBJ1-5; possible D gene TRBD1, 5 bases. CDR1 is MGHDK and CDR2 is SYGVNS in the germline V gene. This CDR3 region has 17 residues. The V gene lost 4 bases and the J gene lost 5 bases, with 21 bases spanning the gap. CDR3 residues: CASSGNTDSSWDQPQHF. CDR3 coding DNA: TGTGCCAGCAGTGGCAATACTGACAGCTCTTGGGATCAGCCCCAGCATTTT.

This clonotype appeared a few times. It may be a read error: a sequence one base away is much more abundant. The CDR3 bases are TGCAGCGTCCTCGACAGGGCGATGTCTGAAGCTTTCTTT. Its translation is CSVLDRAMSEAFF. The J gene is TRBJ1-1, the V gene TRBV29-1, with TRBD1 matching over 7 bases. This CDR3 region has 13 residues. Losses at the gene ends were 6 bases for V and 6 bases for J; bases not matched to a gene: 10. In germline, CDR1 is SQVTM, CDR2 ANQGSEA.

The chain joins TRBV4-1 to TRBJ2-1, with D uncertain. From germline, CDR1 is MGHRA and CDR2 YSYEKL. This CDR3 is 16 amino acids long. Trimming shortened V by 2 bases and J by 8 bases, and 19 bases separated the two germline ends. CDR3 bases: TGCGCCAGCAGCCAAAGGTATGGAAGCTTAGAGGATGAGCAGTTCTTC. Its translation: CASSQRYGSLEDEQFF.

The V call is TRBV12-3 or TRBV12-4, the J call TRBJ2-3; D not resolved. CDR3 length: 11 amino acids. V was cut by 5 bases and J by 6 bases, with 6 bases left in between. Here the CDR3 DNA reads TGTGCCAGCAGTGCCTCGGATACGCAGTATTTT. Translating it yields CASSASDTQYF.

This clonotype was found many times. The V and J genes are TRBV20-1 and TRBJ1-5, with a weak D call TRBD1 (6 bases). Germline V lookup: CDR1 DFQATT, CDR2 SNEGSKA (reference sequence). With 6 bases removed from V and 3 bases from J, the gap between germline ends came to 15 bases. This CDR3 comprises 14 residues. This CDR3 reads CSALSGTHNQPQHF. The CDR3 region has the DNA TGCAGTGCCCTGTCCGGGACACACAATCAGCCCCAGCATTTT.

At least ten counts were recorded for this clonotype. The CDR3 DNA reads TGTGCCAGCAGCCCCGGACTCGGGACTAGCGGGGGAACGAACACCGGGGAGCTGTTTTTT. Translating it yields CASSPGLGTSGGTNTGELFF. This chain links TRBV11-3 with TRBJ2-2; 14 bases line up with TRBD2. Trimming removed 5 bases from V and 0 bases from J; junction bases left unmatched: 11. CDR1 and CDR2 from the germline V gene are SGHNT and YENEEA. CDR3 length equals 20 residues.

This clonotype was counted ten times or more. The chain uses TRBV6-5 and TRBJ2-3; the match to TRBD2 covers 13 bases. The CDR3 totals 17 residues. V lost 5 bases, J lost 4 bases, and 9 bases stayed unmatched. In germline, CDR1 is MNHEY, CDR2 SVGAGI. The CDR3 reads CASSQPSLAGGADTQYF. CDR3 sequence (DNA): TGTGCCAGCAGTCAACCTTCACTAGCGGGGGGGGCAGATACGCAGTATTTT.

This clonotype was recorded many times. The rearrangement joins TRBV2 to TRBJ2-3; a possible D gene is TRBD1 (6 bases). The CDR3 is made up of 16 amino acids. Trimming took 6 bases from V and 3 from J, leaving 19 bases between them. Per germline, CDR1 SNHLY and CDR2 FYNNEI. The CDR3 loop reads CASSVQGVGYTDTQYF. The CDR3, as DNA: TGTGCCAGCAGCGTACAGGGAGTGGGTTATACAGATACGCAGTATTTT.

This clonotype occurred many times. V gene TRBV10-3 combines with J gene TRBJ1-1; TRBD1 is a possible D gene (6 bases). The CDR3 is 13 amino acids. The germline V gene has CDR1 ENHRY and CDR2 SYGVKD. Trimming took 7 bases from V and 0 from J, leaving 9 bases between them. The CDR3 protein is CAITDRMNTEAFF. In DNA form, the CDR3 reads TGTGCCATCACTGACAGGATGAACACTGAAGCTTTCTTT.